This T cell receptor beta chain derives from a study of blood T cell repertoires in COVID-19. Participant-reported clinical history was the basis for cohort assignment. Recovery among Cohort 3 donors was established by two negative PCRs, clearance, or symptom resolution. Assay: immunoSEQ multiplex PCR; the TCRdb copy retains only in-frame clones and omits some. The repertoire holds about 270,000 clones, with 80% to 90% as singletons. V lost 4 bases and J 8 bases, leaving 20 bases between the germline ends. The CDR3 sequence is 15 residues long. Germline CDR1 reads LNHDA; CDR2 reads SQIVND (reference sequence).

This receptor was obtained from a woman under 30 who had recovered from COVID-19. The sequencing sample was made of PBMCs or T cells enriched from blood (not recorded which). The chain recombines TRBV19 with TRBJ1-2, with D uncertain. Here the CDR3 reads CASSTYLQETRGYTF. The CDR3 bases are TGTGCCAGTAGTACTTACCTACAAGAAACGAGGGGCTACACCTTC.